The following is a T cell receptor (beta chain) sequence with its context. A single record per CDR3 protein comes from TCRdb applying MiXCR to the RT-PCR reads. The table has about 500,000 distinct CDR3 sequences, approximately 15% seen once. The data belong to a study of response to subunit inactivated influenza vaccine. This CDR3 comprises 11 residues. Germline V gene sequence: CDR1 SQVTM, CDR2 ANQGSEA. Trimming took 7 bases from V and 6 from J, leaving 13 bases between them. The clonotype was recovered from a man between 50 and 69 years old who received an inactivated influenza vaccine. The sample in question was CD4+ T cells sorted from PBMCs, obtained around 25 months after vaccination. The chain uses TRBV29-1 and TRBJ2-7; D not resolved. The CDR3 protein is CSAYSSGEQYF. DNA for the CDR3: TGCAGCGCCTACTCTAGTGGCGAGCAGTACTTC.